Listed below are T cell receptor beta chains from one sample, sequenced in a study of cytomegalovirus exposure and HLA in healthy donors. Clones were read by immunoSEQ multiplex PCR, and TCRdb kept only the in-frame ones, dropping some. The data show 100,000 to 150,000 clones, about 78% seen once. The sequenced sample consisted of PBMCs. All receptors derive from a female donor in good health and CMV-seronegative. The CDR3 runs from the conserved cysteine through the conserved F or W. A D gene is named only where the DNA matches it firmly. Some rows mark clone size as missing; the rest say once, few, many or name a class of expanded clone.

j_call | d_call | v_call | clone_size | cdr3_aa | cdr3_nt
TRBJ1-3 | TRBD1 | TRBV11-2 | . | CASSLRQGGICSGNTIYF | TGTGCCAGCAGCTTAAGGCAGGGGGGAATCTGCTCTGGAAACACCATATATTTT
TRBJ2-4 | TRBD1 | TRBV28 | . | CASSFVDRENIQYF | TGTGCCAGCAGTTTTGTCGACAGGGAGAACATTCAGTACTTC
TRBJ2-1 | TRBD2 | TRBV9 | few | CASSVDAGGDNEQFF | TGTGCCAGCAGCGTAGATGCGGGAGGGGACAATGAGCAGTTCTTC
TRBJ2-7 | . | TRBV5-1 | . | CASSPRVTWDEQYF | TGCGCCAGCAGCCCGCGGGTTACTTGGGACGAGCAGTACTTC
TRBJ2-7 | . | TRBV30 | . | CAWSVGQLYEQYF | TGTGCCTGGAGTGTAGGACAGCTCTACGAGCAGTACTTC
TRBJ2-2 | . | TRBV21-1 | . | CASSKDGTSGTNTGELFF | TGTGCCAGCAGCAAAGATGGGACTAGCGGGACGAACACCGGGGAGCTGTTTTTT
TRBJ1-5 | . | TRBV7-2 | . | CASSTPGEPQHF | TGTGCCAGCAGCACCCCAGGGGAGCCCCAGCATTTT
TRBJ2-7 | TRBD2 | TRBV29-1 | . | CSFLGGSYEQYF | TGCAGCTTTTTGGGGGGGTCCTACGAGCAGTACTTC
TRBJ2-1 | . | TRBV27 | . | CASSSPRGFYNEQFF | TGTGCCAGCAGCTCCCCCAGGGGCTTCTACAATGAGCAGTTCTTC
TRBJ2-5 | TRBD1 | TRBV5-1 | . | CASSQDRGEETQYF | TGCGCCAGCAGCCAAGACAGGGGGGAAGAGACCCAGTACTTC
TRBJ2-7 | TRBD2 | TRBV4-3 | once | CASSQHSGSTYEQYF | TGCGCCAGCAGCCAACATAGCGGGAGCACTTACGAGCAGTACTTC
TRBJ1-5 | . | TRBV7-9 | . | CASSGGQSNQPQHF | TGTGCCAGCAGCGGTGGACAGAGCAATCAGCCCCAGCATTTT
TRBJ1-1 | TRBD1 | TRBV27 | . | CASSLWPGTGNTEAFF | TGTGCCAGCAGTTTATGGCCCGGGACAGGAAACACTGAAGCTTTCTTT
TRBJ2-1 | . | TRBV28 | . | CASSPQTVIEQFF | TGTGCCAGCAGTCCGCAGACAGTTATTGAGCAGTTCTTC
TRBJ2-5 | . | TRBV7-8 | . | CASSLRGETQYF | TGTGCCAGCAGCCTCAGAGGGGAGACCCAGTACTTC
TRBJ1-5 | . | TRBV5-1 | . | CASSPTGPRSNQPQHF | TGCGCCAGCAGCCCCACAGGGCCAAGGAGCAATCAGCCCCAGCATTTT
TRBJ2-5 | . | TRBV10-3 | . | CAISDVTGQETQYF | TGTGCCATCAGCGACGTAACGGGGCAAGAGACCCAGTACTTC
TRBJ2-2 | . | TRBV4-2 | . | CASSQKGRRDLNTGELFF | TGTGCCAGCAGCCAAAAAGGACGCCGGGACTTAAACACCGGGGAGCTGTTTTTT
TRBJ2-7 | . | TRBV27 | . | CASSFARTYEQYF | TGTGCCAGCAGTTTCGCCAGGACCTACGAGCAGTACTTC
TRBJ2-1 | TRBD2 | TRBV7-6 | . | CASSLEASGQYNEQFF | TGTGCCAGCAGCTTAGAGGCTAGCGGCCAATACAATGAGCAGTTCTTC
TRBJ2-1 | . | TRBV4-3 | . | CASSQSGAATYNEQFF | TGCGCCAGCAGCCAATCCGGCGCGGCTACCTACAATGAGCAGTTCTTC
TRBJ2-7 | TRBD1 | TRBV6-6 | . | CATRTGSNYEQYF | TGTGCCACCCGGACAGGTTCTAACTACGAGCAGTACTTC
TRBJ2-1 | . | TRBV28 | . | CASSTPSENSYNEQFF | TGTGCCAGCAGCACCCCAAGTGAGAACTCCTACAATGAGCAGTTCTTC
TRBJ2-2 | TRBD2 | TRBV5-1 | . | CARSASGKGELFF | TGCGCCAGGTCGGCTAGCGGGAAGGGGGAGCTGTTTTTT
TRBJ2-1 | TRBD2 | TRBV29-1 | . | CSVSPGTSSYNEQFF | TGCAGCGTTTCCCCCGGGACTAGCTCCTACAATGAGCAGTTCTTC
TRBJ2-7 | TRBD2 | TRBV5-1 | . | CASSLAPSGTSTSYEQYF | TGCGCCAGCAGCTTGGCGCCTAGCGGTACCTCGACCTCCTACGAGCAGTACTTC
TRBJ1-4 | . | TRBV11-2 | . | CASSGGVFNEKLFF | TGTGCCAGCAGCGGGGGCGTTTTTAATGAAAAACTGTTTTTT
TRBJ2-1 | TRBD1 | TRBV5-1 | . | CASSRTGSYNEQFF | TGCGCCAGCAGTAGGACAGGCTCCTACAATGAGCAGTTCTTC
TRBJ2-7 | TRBD2 | TRBV27 | few | CASSFSGKNYEQYF | TGTGCCAGCAGTTTCAGCGGGAAAAACTACGAGCAGTACTTC
TRBJ1-1 | TRBD1 | TRBV2 | . | CAREQGANTEAFF | TGTGCCAGAGAACAGGGGGCGAACACTGAAGCTTTCTTT
TRBJ1-1 | TRBD1 | TRBV18 | . | CASSQRGRDTEAFF | TGTGCCAGCTCCCAAAGGGGGCGAGACACTGAAGCTTTCTTT
TRBJ2-3 | TRBD1 | TRBV5-1 | . | CASSPGQAIYGDTQYF | TGCGCCAGCAGCCCAGGACAGGCGATCTACGGAGATACGCAGTATTTT
TRBJ1-2 | TRBD1 | TRBV4-2 | . | CASSQGTGRQYGYTF | TGTGCCAGCAGCCAAGGGACAGGCAGGCAATATGGCTACACCTTC
TRBJ2-1 | . | TRBV2 | . | CASSVLAGEQFF | TGTGCCAGCAGTGTACTAGCTGGGGAGCAGTTCTTC
TRBJ2-5 | TRBD2 | TRBV19 | . | CASTGLAGGGLQETQYF | TGTGCCAGTACGGGACTAGCGGGAGGTGGCCTCCAAGAGACCCAGTACTTC
TRBJ1-2 | . | TRBV5-8 | . | CASSLRGIYGYTF | TGTGCCAGCAGCTTACGAGGGATCTATGGCTACACCTTC
TRBJ2-7 | . | TRBV7-3 | . | CASSFGSSTYEQYF | TGTGCCAGCAGCTTCGGGAGTTCAACCTACGAGCAGTACTTC
TRBJ2-1 | TRBD2 | TRBV4-2 | . | CASSLGLAAEQFF | TGTGCCAGCAGCCTTGGACTAGCGGCTGAGCAGTTCTTC
TRBJ2-5 | . | TRBV5-4 | . | CASSLSQDQETQYF | TGTGCCAGCAGCTTGTCCCAGGACCAAGAGACCCAGTACTTC
TRBJ2-3 | TRBD1 | TRBV19 | . | CASSIGQGATDTQYF | TGTGCCAGTAGTATAGGGCAGGGGGCCACAGATACGCAGTATTTT
TRBJ2-5 | TRBD2 | TRBV5-1 | . | CASSLSGGGRRTQYF | TGCGCCAGCAGCTTAAGCGGGGGCGGGCGGAGGACCCAGTACTTC
TRBJ1-2 | TRBD1 | TRBV4-1 | . | CASTNRQGDYGYTF | TGCGCCAGCACCAACAGACAGGGGGACTATGGCTACACCTTC
TRBJ1-4 | . | TRBV28 | . | CASSSFDSDEKLFF | TGTGCCAGCAGTTCCTTCGACTCCGATGAAAAACTGTTTTTT
TRBJ2-5 | . | TRBV28 | . | CASSKEFWETQYF | TGTGCCAGCAGTAAGGAGTTCTGGGAGACCCAGTACTTC
TRBJ2-5 | TRBD1 | TRBV11-2 | . | CASSLVTGEETQYF | TGTGCCAGCAGCTTAGTTACAGGGGAAGAGACCCAGTACTTC
TRBJ1-4 | . | TRBV5-1 | . | CASSQPGAGSEKLFF | TGCGCCAGCAGCCAGCCAGGGGCAGGGAGTGAAAAACTGTTTTTT
TRBJ1-5 | . | TRBV19 | few | CASSISGRYSNQPQHF | TGTGCCAGTAGTATTTCAGGGCGCTATAGCAATCAGCCCCAGCATTTT
TRBJ2-7 | . | TRBV10-3 | . | CAITLESGYEQYF | TGTGCCATCACCCTCGAAAGCGGCTACGAGCAGTACTTC
TRBJ2-1 | TRBD2 | TRBV11-2 | . | CASSLRLAPYNEQFF | TGTGCCAGCAGCTTACGACTAGCGCCGTACAATGAGCAGTTCTTC
TRBJ2-1 | TRBD2 | TRBV29-1 | . | CSVRIWLAGNNEHLVF | TGCAGCGTCCGAATTTGGCTAGCGGGGAACAATGAGCACTTGGTCTTC
TRBJ2-1 | TRBD2 | TRBV10-3 | . | CAISESRLAGVGYNEQFF | TGTGCCATCAGTGAGTCGAGGCTAGCGGGGGTAGGGTACAATGAGCAGTTCTTC
TRBJ2-1 | TRBD2 | TRBV9 | . | CASSVRDSGRAGNEQFF | TGTGCCAGCAGCGTTAGGGATAGCGGGAGGGCCGGGAATGAGCAGTTCTTC
TRBJ1-1 | TRBD1 | TRBV28 | . | CASSLNQGARGTEAFF | TGTGCCAGCAGTTTGAACCAGGGGGCGCGGGGCACTGAAGCTTTCTTT
TRBJ2-3 | TRBD2 | TRBV11-3 | . | CASSQGTSGMGTDTQYF | TGTGCCAGCAGCCAAGGGACTAGCGGGATGGGCACAGATACGCAGTATTTT